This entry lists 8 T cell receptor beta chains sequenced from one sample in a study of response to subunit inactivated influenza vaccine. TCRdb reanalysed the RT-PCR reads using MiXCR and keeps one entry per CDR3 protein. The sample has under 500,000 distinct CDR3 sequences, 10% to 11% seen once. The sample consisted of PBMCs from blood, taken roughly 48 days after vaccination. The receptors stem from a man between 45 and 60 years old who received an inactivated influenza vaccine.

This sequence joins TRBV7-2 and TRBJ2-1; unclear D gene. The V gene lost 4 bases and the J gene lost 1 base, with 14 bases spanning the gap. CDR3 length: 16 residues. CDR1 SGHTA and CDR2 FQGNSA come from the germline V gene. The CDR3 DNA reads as TGTGCCAGCAGCTCGGATCTGAGTGCTTCCTACAATGAGCAGTTCTTC. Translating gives CASSSDLSASYNEQFF.

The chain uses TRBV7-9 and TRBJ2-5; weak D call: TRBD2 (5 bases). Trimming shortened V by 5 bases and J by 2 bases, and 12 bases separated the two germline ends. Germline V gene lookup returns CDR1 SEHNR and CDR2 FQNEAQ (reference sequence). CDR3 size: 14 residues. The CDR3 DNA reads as TGTGCCAGCAGCCTCCTCCGGGAACAAGAGACCCAGTACTTC. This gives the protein CASSLLREQETQYF.

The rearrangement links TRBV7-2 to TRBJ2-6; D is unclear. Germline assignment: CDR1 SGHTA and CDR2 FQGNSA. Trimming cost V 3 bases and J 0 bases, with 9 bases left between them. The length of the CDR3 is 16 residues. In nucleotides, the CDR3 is TGTGCCAGCAGCTTGCGTAGTTTCTCTGGGGCCAACGTCCTGACTTTC. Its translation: CASSLRSFSGANVLTF.

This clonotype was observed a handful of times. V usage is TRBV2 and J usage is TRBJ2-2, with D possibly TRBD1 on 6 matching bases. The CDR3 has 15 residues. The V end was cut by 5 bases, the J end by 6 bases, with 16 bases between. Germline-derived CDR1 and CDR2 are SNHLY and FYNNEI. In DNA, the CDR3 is TGTGCCAGCAGTTTCTCCGGGACATCGGCCGGGGAGCTGTTTTTT. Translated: CASSFSGTSAGELFF.

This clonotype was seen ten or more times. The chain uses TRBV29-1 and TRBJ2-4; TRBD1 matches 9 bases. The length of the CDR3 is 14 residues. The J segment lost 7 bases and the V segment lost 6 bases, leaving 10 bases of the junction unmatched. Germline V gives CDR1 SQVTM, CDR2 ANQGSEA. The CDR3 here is CSVESGDRGNIQYF. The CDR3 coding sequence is TGCAGCGTCGAATCAGGAGACAGGGGGAACATTCAGTACTTC.

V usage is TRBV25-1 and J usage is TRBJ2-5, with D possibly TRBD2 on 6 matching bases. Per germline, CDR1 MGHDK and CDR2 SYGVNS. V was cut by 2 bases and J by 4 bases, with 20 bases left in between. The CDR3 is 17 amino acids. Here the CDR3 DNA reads TGTGCCAGCAGTGAAATCAGGCTAGCGATGGGGCGAGAGACCCAGTACTTC. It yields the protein CASSEIRLAMGRETQYF.

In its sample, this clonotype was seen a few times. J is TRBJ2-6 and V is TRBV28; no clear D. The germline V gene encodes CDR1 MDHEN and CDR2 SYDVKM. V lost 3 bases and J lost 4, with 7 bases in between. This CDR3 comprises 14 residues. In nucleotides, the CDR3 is TGTGCCAGCAGTTTCTTAACCGGGGCCAACGTCCTGACTTTC. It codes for CASSFLTGANVLTF. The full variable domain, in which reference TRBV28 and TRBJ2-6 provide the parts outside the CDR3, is DVKVTQSSRYLVKRTGEKVFLECVQDMDHENMFWYRQDPGLGLRLIYFSYDVKMKEKGDIPEGYSVSREKKERFSLILESASTNQTSMYLCASSFLTGANVLTFGAGSRLTVL.

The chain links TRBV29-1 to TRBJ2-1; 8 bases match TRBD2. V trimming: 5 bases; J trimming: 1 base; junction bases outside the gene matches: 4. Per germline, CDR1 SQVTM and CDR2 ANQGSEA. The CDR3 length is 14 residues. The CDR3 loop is CSVTTSGSYNEQFF. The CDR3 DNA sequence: TGCAGCGTTACCACTAGCGGATCCTACAATGAGCAGTTCTTC.